These T cell receptor beta chains were read from a single sample in a study of shared clonotypes between healthy human individuals. The method was immunoSEQ multiplex PCR; TCRdb's version includes in-frame clones alone and lacks a portion of them. The data hold about 1,900,000 clones, with about 95% observed a single time. Sequences were obtained from naive CD8+ T cells sorted from blood. The source is a man between 18 and 35 years old in good health. Each CDR3 is given with its conserved first and last residue. A D gene is named only where the DNA matches it firmly.

d_call j_call v_call cdr3_aa
TRBD1 TRBJ2-1 TRBV5-4 CASSLGKGADNEQFF
NA TRBJ2-5 TRBV7-6 CASSLPTGGETQYF
NA TRBJ1-2 TRBV27 CASTPGGNYGYTF
NA TRBJ2-2 TRBV7-8 CASSLAQGYMEYTGELFF
NA TRBJ2-1 TRBV5-8 CASSLSPYNEQFF
TRBD1 TRBJ1-2 TRBV6-1 CASSVYRGAAYGYTF
NA TRBJ2-7 TRBV5-4 CASSPGWGNTYEQYF
TRBD2 TRBJ2-7 TRBV6-1 CASTGLAAEQYF
TRBD2 TRBJ2-1 TRBV2 CASKEGRANEQFF
NA TRBJ2-7 TRBV6-5 CASSLWQGGSYEQYF
TRBD1 TRBJ2-7 TRBV7-6 CASSPLVRGQDSYEQYF
TRBD1 TRBJ2-7 TRBV28 CASSSPTGRNF
NA TRBJ2-7 TRBV10-2 CASSEPGTYEQYF
NA TRBJ2-2 TRBV30 CAWTGIAGELFF
TRBD2 TRBJ2-7 TRBV11-2 CASSNKAGGYPYEQYF
TRBD2 TRBJ2-1 TRBV28 CASSLVLGGGEQFF
NA TRBJ1-2 TRBV10-3 CAISESGIGYTF
NA TRBJ2-2 TRBV6-6 CASSRELAGELFF
TRBD1 TRBJ2-7 TRBV30 CAWSAGTGYEQYF
TRBD2 TRBJ2-7 TRBV13 CASSSGTTYEQYF
NA TRBJ2-7 TRBV10-2 CASSVGTLPDLFEQYF
NA TRBJ2-6 TRBV13 CASSFTGTGANVLTF
NA TRBJ2-7 TRBV19 CASSSYEQYF